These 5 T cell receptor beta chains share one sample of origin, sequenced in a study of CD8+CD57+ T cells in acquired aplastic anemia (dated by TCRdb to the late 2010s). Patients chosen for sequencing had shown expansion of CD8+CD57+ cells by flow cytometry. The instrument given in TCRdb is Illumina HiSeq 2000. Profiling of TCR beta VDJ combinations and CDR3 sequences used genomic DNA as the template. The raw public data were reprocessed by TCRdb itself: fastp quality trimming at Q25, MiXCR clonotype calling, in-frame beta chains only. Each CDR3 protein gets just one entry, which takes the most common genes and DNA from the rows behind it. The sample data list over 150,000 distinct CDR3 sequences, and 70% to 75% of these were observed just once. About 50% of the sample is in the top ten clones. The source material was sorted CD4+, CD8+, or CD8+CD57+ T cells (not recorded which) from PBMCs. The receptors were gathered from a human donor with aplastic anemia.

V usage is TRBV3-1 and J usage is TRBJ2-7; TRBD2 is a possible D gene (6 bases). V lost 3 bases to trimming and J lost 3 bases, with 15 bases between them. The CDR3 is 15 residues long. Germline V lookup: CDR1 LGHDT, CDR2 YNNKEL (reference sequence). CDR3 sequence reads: CASSQGGLLSYEQYF. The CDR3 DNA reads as TGTGCCAGCAGCCAGGGAGGACTACTAAGCTACGAGCAGTACTTC.

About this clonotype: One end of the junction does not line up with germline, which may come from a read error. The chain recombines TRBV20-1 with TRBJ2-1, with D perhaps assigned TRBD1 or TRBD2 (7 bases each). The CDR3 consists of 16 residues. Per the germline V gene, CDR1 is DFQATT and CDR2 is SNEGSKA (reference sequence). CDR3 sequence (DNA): TGCAGTGCTGGAGACAGGGAGGGGGAGGCCCACAATGAGCAGTTCTTC. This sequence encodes CSAGDREGEAHNEQFF.

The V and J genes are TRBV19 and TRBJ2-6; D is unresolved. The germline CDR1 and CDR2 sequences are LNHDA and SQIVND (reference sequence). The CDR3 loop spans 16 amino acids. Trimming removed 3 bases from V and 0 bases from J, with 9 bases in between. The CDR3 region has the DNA TGTGCCAGTAGTATCAGGATCAACTCTGGGGCCAACGTCCTGACTTTC. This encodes CASSIRINSGANVLTF.

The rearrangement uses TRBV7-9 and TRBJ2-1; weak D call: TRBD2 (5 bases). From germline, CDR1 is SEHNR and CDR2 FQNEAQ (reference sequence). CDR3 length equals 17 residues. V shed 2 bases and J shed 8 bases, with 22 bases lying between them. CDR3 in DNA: TGTGCCAGCAGCTTACGTACATTCCAGCCTTCAGCGGATGAGCAGTTCTTC. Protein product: CASSLRTFQPSADEQFF.

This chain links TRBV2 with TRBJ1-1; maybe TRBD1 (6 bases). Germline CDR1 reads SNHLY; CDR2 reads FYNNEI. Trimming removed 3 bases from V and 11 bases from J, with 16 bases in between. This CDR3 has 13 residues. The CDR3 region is CASSDDRFLGAFF. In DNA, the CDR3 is TGTGCCAGCAGTGACGACAGGTTCTTGGGGGCTTTCTTT.